This entry is about one TCR beta chain. As yet, its antigen is unknown. These data come from a study of cytomegalovirus exposure and HLA in healthy donors. Study conclusions and caveats: The later analysis indicated that the majority of CMV-associated TCR beta chains appeared HLA-restricted. Exclusion applied to some V segments, including TRBV6-2 and TRBV6-3, as they were indistinguishable.

The ends lost 3 bases at V and 8 bases at J; junction bases unmatched: 10. Germline CDR1 is WSHSY and CDR2 is SAAADI. CDR3 length: 16 amino acids. PCR was performed using 60 Vbeta and 13 Jbeta primers. Method: immunoSEQ multiplex PCR; TCRdb's copy keeps in-frame clones and lacks some. This table has fewer than 250,000 clones, over 75% appearing once. The V gene is TRBV10-2, the J gene TRBJ1-4, with 9 positions matching TRBD1. The TCR comes from a woman in her forties or fifties in good health and CMV-seropositive. Sample: PBMCs. CDR3 amino acids: CASSDPRGTGREKLFF. The CDR3 DNA sequence: TGCGCCAGCAGTGACCCCCGAGGGACAGGGAGAGAAAAACTGTTTTTT.